This T cell receptor (beta chain) is drawn from a study of CD8+ T cells in alopecia areata. On the study more broadly: Treated patients were dosed with oral tofacitinib, taking 5 to 10 mg twice daily.

Reverse transcribed after extraction, RNA yielded cDNA as the sequencing template. Profiled with immunoSEQ multiplex PCR; TCRdb holds only in-frame clones, not every one. The table includes about 180,000 clones, roughly 60% detected once. The germline V and J ends were trimmed by 0 bases and 0 bases, with 13 bases remaining between them. This CDR3 has 18 amino acids. Germline lookup yields CDR1 SGHRS and CDR2 YFSETQ. This chain links TRBV5-1 with TRBJ2-6, with D possibly matching TRBD1 (6 bases). This sample comprised CD4+ T cells sorted from blood, obtained at week 0. This sequence was found in a human donor with alopecia areata. This CDR3 reads CASSLGTGLSSGANVLTF. CDR3 nucleotide sequence: TGCGCCAGCAGCTTGGGAACAGGGCTGAGCTCTGGGGCCAACGTCCTGACTTTC.